This TCR beta chain was recovered during a study of PD-1 blockade in classical Hodgkin lymphoma. The study, taken as a whole, reports: Those achieving complete response showed baseline diversity like newly diagnosed patients.

Method: immunoSEQ multiplex PCR; TCRdb's copy keeps in-frame clones and lacks some. The data show more than 50,000 clones, with approximately 90% seen just once and around 16% held by the top ten. As concerns this clone: Antigen: not known.

All patients relapsed after autologous stem cell transplantation, and brentuximab vedotin exposure varied. CDR1 MNHEY and CDR2 SMNVEV come from the germline V gene (reference sequence). CDR3 length: 12 amino acids. V was pared by 0 bases and J by 8 bases, with 5 bases between. The source is a human donor with classical Hodgkin lymphoma. This sequence joins TRBV27 and TRBJ2-1; D gene ambiguous. The sample here was peripheral blood mononuclear cells (PBMCs), taken at baseline. The DNA of the CDR3 is TGTGCCAGCAGTTTATCGAAGGATGAGCAGTTCTTC. Its translation: CASSLSKDEQFF.